These 28 T cell receptor beta chains share one sample of origin, sequenced in a study of CD8 T cells in ankylosing spondylitis. These receptors lack a known antigen. One entry per CDR3 protein results from TCRdb running MiXCR on the 5' RACE reads. The sample lists fewer than 400,000 distinct CDR3 sequences, about a fifth seen once, with approximately 15% in the top ten. Study-wide findings and caveats: Roughly eight highly homologous variants formed a TCR beta motif that appeared characteristic of ankylosing spondylitis blood.

The source material was blood, either unsorted or a sorted T cell fraction (not recorded which). The origin of the receptors is a male donor with ankylosing spondylitis.

This chain links TRBV12-3 or TRBV12-4 with TRBJ2-7; no clear D. The CDR3 length is 11 residues. V lost 6 bases and J 3 bases, leaving 6 bases between the germline ends. CDR3 coding DNA: TGTGCCAGCAGACTCATCTACGAGCAGTACTTC. Protein sequence: CASRLIYEQYF.

This clonotype has only a few counts. V gene TRBV7-9 combines with J gene TRBJ2-6, with TRBD1 as a possible D gene (6 bases). The CDR3 totals 15 residues. CDR1 is SEHNR, CDR2 FQNEAQ, per germline (reference sequence). V was pared by 1 base and J by 2 bases, with 6 bases between. The CDR3 bases are TGTGCCAGCAGCTTAGACAGGGCTGGGGCCAACGTCCTGACTTTC. As protein: CASSLDRAGANVLTF.

The gene calls are TRBV5-1 and TRBJ2-2, with 8 bases aligning to TRBD2. In germline, CDR1 is SGHRS, CDR2 YFSETQ. The ends lost 5 bases at V and 4 bases at J; junction bases unmatched: 7. This CDR3 has 15 amino acids. The CDR3 DNA reads as TGCGCCAGCAGACAAGCGGGAGACAGCACCGGGGAGCTGTTTTTT. Its protein is CASRQAGDSTGELFF. The variable domain in full, with the rest retrieved from reference TRBV5-1 and TRBJ2-2, is KAGVTQTPRYLIKTRGQQVTLSCSPISGHRSVSWYQQTPGQGLQFLFEYFSETQRNKGNFPGRFSGRQFSNSRSEMNVSTLELGDSALYLCASRQAGDSTGELFFGEGSRLTVL.

J is TRBJ2-3 and V is TRBV7-3, with 9 bases fitting TRBD2. The CDR3 has 17 amino acids. The ends lost 2 bases at V and 0 bases at J; junction bases unmatched: 6. Per germline, CDR1 SGHTA and CDR2 FQGTGA. For the CDR3, the DNA is TGTGCCAGCAGCTTATATAAACTAGCGGGTAGCACAGATACGCAGTATTTT. Amino acid sequence: CASSLYKLAGSTDTQYF.

The chain is built from TRBV12-5 and TRBJ2-1; 7 bases are shared with TRBD2. With V trimmed by 2 bases and J by 8 bases, 6 bases remained unmatched. Germline CDR1 LGHNT, CDR2 FRNRAP. There are 14 residues in the CDR3. For the CDR3, the DNA is TGTGCTAGTGGTTTGATGGGGGGGTTGGATGAGCAGTTCTTC. Translation gives CASGLMGGLDEQFF.

The chain has TRBV18 and TRBJ2-1, with D tentatively TRBD2 (5 bases). V gave up 4 bases and J gave up 8 bases, with 9 bases separating them. The CDR3 is made up of 12 amino acids. The germline gives CDR1 KGHSH, CDR2 LQKENI. The CDR3 is CASSLLADEQFF. In DNA form, the CDR3 reads TGTGCCAGCTCACTTCTAGCCGATGAGCAGTTCTTC.

This clonotype was seen more than once but under ten times. The chain combines TRBV12-3 or TRBV12-4 with TRBJ2-5, with D uncertain. The V end lost 5 bases, the J end lost 1 base, and 14 bases lay between the germline ends. The CDR3 loop spans 15 amino acids. The CDR3, as DNA: TGTGCCAGCAGTCGGTCTTTAGGGTCCCAAGAGACCCAGTACTTC. Its translation: CASSRSLGSQETQYF.

This clonotype was observed a handful of times. The chain combines TRBV5-1 with TRBJ2-3; 12 nucleotides match TRBD2. The germline CDR1 and CDR2 sequences are SGHRS and YFSETQ. V dropped 4 bases and J dropped 1; count of bases not matched to a gene: 4. The CDR3 is 16 amino acids. The CDR3 nucleotides are TGCGCCAGCAGCACCCGACTAGCGGGAGGCACAGATACGCAGTATTTT. It translates to CASSTRLAGGTDTQYF.

Only a few counts were recorded for this clonotype. This chain links TRBV9 with TRBJ2-1; D unresolved. From germline, CDR1 is SGDLS and CDR2 YYNGEE. Trimming removed 10 bases from V and 1 base from J, with 15 bases in between. The CDR3 is 14 residues long. CDR3 nucleotides: TGTGCCGGAATTAAAGCGAATTCCTACAATGAGCAGTTCTTC. Its translation: CAGIKANSYNEQFF.

A few counts support this clonotype. The CDR3 DNA is TGTGCCAGCAGCCAGGACAGGGTTGAGGAGACCCAGTACTTC. Residues: CASSQDRVEETQYF. The gene calls are TRBV12-3 or TRBV12-4 and TRBJ2-5; 8 nucleotides align to TRBD1. With 6 bases clipped from V and 5 bases from J, the junction kept 8 bases outside the gene matches. CDR3 size: 14 residues.

In this sample, this clonotype turned up a few times. The chain combines TRBV11-2 with TRBJ1-4; 7 bases match TRBD1. The ends lost 1 base at V and 7 bases at J; junction bases unmatched: 3. This CDR3 region has 14 residues. In germline, CDR1 is SGHAT, CDR2 FQNNGV. The CDR3 sequence is CASSLGDRVEKLFF. The CDR3 region has the DNA TGTGCCAGCAGCTTAGGAGACAGGGTTGAAAAACTGTTTTTT.

The chain couples TRBV4-3 to TRBJ2-2, with a tentative D call TRBD1 (5 bases). The CDR3 is 14 residues long. V was trimmed by 7 bases and J by 5 bases, leaving 14 bases between them. The germline V gene encodes CDR1 LGHNA and CDR2 YSLEER. The CDR3 nucleotides are TGCGCCAGCACCAAGAATAGGGGAACCGGGGAGCTGTTTTTT. It yields the protein CASTKNRGTGELFF.

This clonotype was picked up a small number of times. This sequence joins TRBV4-3 and TRBJ2-5, with D uncertain. The V end was cut by 0 bases, the J end by 3 bases, with 8 bases between. CDR3 length: 14 residues. Germline V lookup: CDR1 LGHNA, CDR2 YSLEER. As DNA, the CDR3 is TGCGCCAGCAGCCAAGACATAAACAAAGAGACCCAGTACTTC. As protein: CASSQDINKETQYF.

This chain connects TRBV7-3 to TRBJ2-1; 8 nucleotides match TRBD2. Germline V gene sequence: CDR1 SGHTA, CDR2 FQGTGA. V was pared by 2 bases and J by 8 bases, with 8 bases of the junction left unmatched. The CDR3 covers 15 residues. The CDR3, as DNA: TGTGCCAGCAGCTTAGCGGGAGGCCCTTGGGATGAGCAGTTCTTC. Encoded protein: CASSLAGGPWDEQFF.

The sample holds a few counts of this clonotype. J is TRBJ1-2 and V is TRBV7-8; no clear D gene. Germline CDR1 reads SGHVS; CDR2 reads FQNEAQ. The ends were cut back, 5 bases at V and 8 bases at J, with 24 bases in the middle. The CDR3 extends over 16 amino acids. The chain's CDR3 is CASSLGRIRASYGYTF. The CDR3 DNA sequence: TGTGCCAGCAGCCTCGGACGGATTCGGGCATCCTACGGCTACACCTTC.

The V gene is TRBV29-1, the J gene TRBJ2-7, with TRBD1 identical over 7 bases. Germline V gives CDR1 SQVTM, CDR2 ANQGSEA. The CDR3 consists of 12 residues. Germline trimming cut 8 bases from V and 7 bases from J; bases unmatched to any gene: 11. CDR3 nucleotides: TGCAGCTCAGCGACAGGGATAGGGGAGCAGTACTTC. It is translated as CSSATGIGEQYF.

The rearrangement joins TRBV7-2 to TRBJ2-3; D perhaps matches TRBD1 (6 bases). Trimming removed 6 bases from V and 5 bases from J, with 18 bases in between. Per germline, CDR1 SGHTA and CDR2 FQGNSA. This CDR3 has 15 amino acids. CDR3 sequence reads: CASSTRTAVEDTQYF. For the CDR3, the DNA is TGTGCCAGCAGTACCCGGACAGCAGTGGAAGATACGCAGTATTTT.

This clonotype was seen a few times. The V gene is TRBV7-9, the J gene TRBJ1-4; TRBD1 agrees at 10 bases. The V gene end was trimmed by 7 bases and the J gene end by 7 bases; junction bases not matched to a gene: 6. The CDR3 is 14 residues long. The germline V gene encodes CDR1 SEHNR and CDR2 FQNEAQ (reference sequence). The CDR3 loop is CASTWTGGSEKLFF. In DNA, the CDR3 is TGTGCCAGCACTTGGACAGGGGGGAGTGAAAAACTGTTTTTT.

The chain carries TRBV4-3 and TRBJ2-3; 9 nucleotides line up with TRBD2. The ends lost 2 bases at V and 5 bases at J; junction bases unmatched: 11. Germline V lookup: CDR1 LGHNA, CDR2 YSLEER. This CDR3 contains 17 residues. In DNA, the CDR3 is TGCGCCAGCAGCCAACTACTAGCGGGTACGAACAGAGATACGCAGTATTTT. Its translation is CASSQLLAGTNRDTQYF.

The gene calls are TRBV5-1 and TRBJ2-1; D possibly corresponds to TRBD2 (5 bases). Germline loops: CDR1 SGHRS, CDR2 YFSETQ. V lost 2 bases to trimming and J lost 9 bases, with 9 bases between them. The CDR3 contains 12 residues. The CDR3 nucleotides read TGCGCCAGCAGCTTCGACTATACTGAGCAGTTCTTC. Its translation is CASSFDYTEQFF.

This clonotype was recorded a few times. This chain joins TRBV10-3 and TRBJ2-5; a possible D gene is TRBD1 (6 bases). Between the trimmed V and J ends, which lost 4 bases and 5 bases, there was a span of 17 bases. Germline loops: CDR1 ENHRY, CDR2 SYGVKD. CDR3 size: 15 residues. The CDR3 spells CAISGSGGSAETQYF. The CDR3 bases are TGTGCCATCAGTGGGAGTGGGGGCTCAGCGGAGACCCAGTACTTC.

This clonotype has a handful of counts. This chain uses TRBV5-1 with TRBJ2-5; 11 positions agree with TRBD2. This CDR3 has 14 amino acids. The J segment lost 5 bases and the V segment lost 2 bases, leaving 2 bases of the junction unmatched. Germline V gene lookup returns CDR1 SGHRS and CDR2 YFSETQ. CDR3 in amino acids: CASSFSGREETQYF. CDR3 in DNA: TGCGCCAGCAGCTTTAGCGGGAGGGAGGAGACCCAGTACTTC.

The chain couples TRBV28 to TRBJ2-5, with 8 bases that match TRBD2. J lost 4 bases, V lost 1 base, and 8 bases had no gene match. Germline V lookup: CDR1 MDHEN, CDR2 SYDVKM. This CDR3 has 16 residues. This CDR3 reads CASSLFGREVGETQYF. CDR3 nucleotide sequence: TGTGCCAGCAGTTTATTTGGGCGGGAGGTGGGAGAGACCCAGTACTTC.

This clonotype was counted only a few times. The J gene is TRBJ2-3, the V gene TRBV20-1; D is unresolved. The germline CDR1 and CDR2 sequences are DFQATT and SNEGSKA (reference sequence). The CDR3 is made up of 12 amino acids. Trimming shortened V by 4 bases and J by 2 bases, and 7 bases separated the two germline ends. CDR3: CSAKRPTDTQYF. The CDR3 region has the DNA TGCAGTGCTAAAAGACCCACAGATACGCAGTATTTT.

The V call is TRBV4-2, the J call TRBJ2-7; D assignment may be TRBD1 or TRBD2 (5 bases each). In germline, CDR1 is LGHNA, CDR2 YNFKEQ. Trimming took off 4 bases at V and 2 bases at J, with 12 bases between the two ends. The CDR3 length is 14 residues. CDR3 amino acids: CASSPRQRTYEQYF. Here the CDR3 DNA reads TGTGCCAGCAGCCCACGACAGCGGACCTACGAGCAGTACTTC.

V and J are TRBV6-1 and TRBJ2-7, with 10 bases that match TRBD2. The CDR3 is 14 amino acids. Trimming removed 7 bases from V and 6 bases from J; junction bases left unmatched: 9. Germline V gives CDR1 MNHNS, CDR2 SASEGT. CDR3 in amino acids: CASNPLAGAGEQYF. In DNA, the CDR3 is TGTGCCAGCAACCCCCTAGCGGGAGCGGGCGAGCAGTACTTC.

This clonotype was seen more than once but under ten times. The chain is built from TRBV28 and TRBJ2-1; 9 bases match TRBD1. In germline, CDR1 is MDHEN, CDR2 SYDVKM. V lost 5 bases, J lost 1 base, and 12 bases stayed unmatched. There are 18 residues in the CDR3. CDR3 region: CASSPPLGQGSSYNEQFF. In nucleotides, the CDR3 is TGTGCCAGCAGTCCCCCCTTAGGACAGGGGTCTTCCTACAATGAGCAGTTCTTC.

DNA of the CDR3: TGTGCCAGCTCAGCCGGGAACCCGGACGAGCAGTACTTC. Translated: CASSAGNPDEQYF. The chain links TRBV18 to TRBJ2-7; a possible D gene is TRBD2 (5 bases). V gave up 5 bases and J gave up 5 bases, with 13 bases separating them. This CDR3 has 13 amino acids. Germline V lookup: CDR1 KGHSH, CDR2 LQKENI.